This note documents a single T cell receptor (beta chain) sequence. Stated time point: newly diagnosed GD, antithyroid drugs for less than 3 months. The TCR library used RNA extracted from PBMCs. These data are taken from a study of regulatory T cells in long-lasting Graves disease. About the research overall: Graves' patients, diagnosed recently, had received antithyroid drugs under 3 months.

Libraries of TCR beta came from iRepertoire HTBI primers plus Arm-PCR of CDR3 regions. Each CDR3 protein is one row after TCRdb ran MiXCR on the multiplex PCR reads. Of 580,000 or so distinct CDR3 sequences listed, about 15% were seen once; the top ten hold about 12%. The length of the CDR3 is 14 residues. The germline gives CDR1 GTSNPN, CDR2 SVGIG (reference sequence). With 0 bases removed from V and 0 bases from J, the gap between germline ends came to 9 bases. The data were also submitted as part of a second study, on T cells in Graves' hyperthyroidism and ophthalmopathy. That study reports: Newly diagnosed hyperthyroidism, duration under 2 months, in patients aged 18 to 65.

The sequence was obtained from a man between 18 and 29 years old with Graves disease. The source was peripheral blood mononuclear cells (PBMCs), collected at new diagnosis, from a patient treated with antithyroid drugs. J is TRBJ2-7 and V is TRBV30; maybe TRBD1 (6 bases). CDR3 sequence (DNA): TGTGCCTGGAGTGTCTCGGACAGCTCCTACGAGCAGTACTTC. This gives the protein CAWSVSDSSYEQYF.